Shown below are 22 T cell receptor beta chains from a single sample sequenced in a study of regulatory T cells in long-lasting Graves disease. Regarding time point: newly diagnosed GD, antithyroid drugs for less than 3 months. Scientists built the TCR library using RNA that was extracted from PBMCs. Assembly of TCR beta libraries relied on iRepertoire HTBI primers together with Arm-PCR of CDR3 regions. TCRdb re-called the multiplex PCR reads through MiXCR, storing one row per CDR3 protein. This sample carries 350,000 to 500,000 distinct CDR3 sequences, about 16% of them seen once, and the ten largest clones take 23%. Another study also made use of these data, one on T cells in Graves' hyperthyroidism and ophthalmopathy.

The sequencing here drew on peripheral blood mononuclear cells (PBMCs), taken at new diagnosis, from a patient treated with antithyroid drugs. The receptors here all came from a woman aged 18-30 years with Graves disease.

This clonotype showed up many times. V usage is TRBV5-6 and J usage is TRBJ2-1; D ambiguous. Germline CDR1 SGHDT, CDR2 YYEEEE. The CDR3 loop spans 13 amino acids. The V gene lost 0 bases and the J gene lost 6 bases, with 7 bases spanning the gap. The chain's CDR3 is CASSLGSPNEQFF. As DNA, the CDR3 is TGTGCCAGCAGCTTGGGTAGCCCCAATGAGCAGTTCTTC.

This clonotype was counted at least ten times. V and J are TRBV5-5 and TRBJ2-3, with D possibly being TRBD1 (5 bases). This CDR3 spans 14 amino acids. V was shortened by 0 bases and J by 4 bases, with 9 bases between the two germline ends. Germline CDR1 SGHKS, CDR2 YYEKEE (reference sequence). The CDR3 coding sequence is TGTGCCAGCAGCTTGGAACCACAGGCAGATACGCAGTATTTT. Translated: CASSLEPQADTQYF.

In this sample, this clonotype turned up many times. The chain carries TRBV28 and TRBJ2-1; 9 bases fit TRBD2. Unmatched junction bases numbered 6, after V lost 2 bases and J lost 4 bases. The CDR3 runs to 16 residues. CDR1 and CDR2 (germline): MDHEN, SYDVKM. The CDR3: CASSLISGRAYNEQFF. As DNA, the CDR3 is TGTGCCAGCAGTTTAATTAGCGGGAGAGCTTACAATGAGCAGTTCTTC.

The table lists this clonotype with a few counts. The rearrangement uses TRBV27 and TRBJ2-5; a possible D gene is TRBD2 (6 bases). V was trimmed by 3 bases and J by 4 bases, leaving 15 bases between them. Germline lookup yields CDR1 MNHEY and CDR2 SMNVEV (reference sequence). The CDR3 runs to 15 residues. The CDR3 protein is CASSFAGYGGETQYF. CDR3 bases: TGTGCCAGCAGTTTTGCGGGGTATGGGGGAGAGACCCAGTACTTC.

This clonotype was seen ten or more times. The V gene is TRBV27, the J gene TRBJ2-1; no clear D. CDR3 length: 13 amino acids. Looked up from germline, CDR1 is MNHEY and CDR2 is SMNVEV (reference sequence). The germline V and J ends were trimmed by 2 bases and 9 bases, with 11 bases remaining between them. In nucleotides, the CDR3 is TGTGCCAGCAGTTTAAGCTCACTAAGTGAGCAGTTCTTC. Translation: CASSLSSLSEQFF.

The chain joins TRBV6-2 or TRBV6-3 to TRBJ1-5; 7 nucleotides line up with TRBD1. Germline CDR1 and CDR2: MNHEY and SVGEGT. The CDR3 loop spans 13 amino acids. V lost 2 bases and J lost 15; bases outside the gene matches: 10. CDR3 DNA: TGTGCCAGCAGTTACATCGGGACAGACCCTTCGCATTTT. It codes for CASSYIGTDPSHF.

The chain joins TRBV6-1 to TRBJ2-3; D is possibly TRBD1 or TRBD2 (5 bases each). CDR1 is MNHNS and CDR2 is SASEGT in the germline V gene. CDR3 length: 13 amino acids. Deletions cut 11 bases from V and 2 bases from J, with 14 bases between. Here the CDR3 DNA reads TGTGCCGCCCGTAGAGGGGACACAGATACGCAGTATTTT. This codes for CAARRGDTDTQYF.

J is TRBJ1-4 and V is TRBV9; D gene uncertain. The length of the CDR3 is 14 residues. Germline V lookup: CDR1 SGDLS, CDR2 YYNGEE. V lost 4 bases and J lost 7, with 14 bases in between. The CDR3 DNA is TGTGCCAGCAGCCTCTCAGTTGCGGGTGAAAAACTGTTTTTT. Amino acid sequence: CASSLSVAGEKLFF.

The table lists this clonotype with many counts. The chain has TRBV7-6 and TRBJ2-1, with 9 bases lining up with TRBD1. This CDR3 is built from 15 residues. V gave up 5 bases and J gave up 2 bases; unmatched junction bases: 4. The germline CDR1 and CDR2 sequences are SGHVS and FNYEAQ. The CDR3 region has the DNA TGTGCCAGCAGCGGGACAGGGCGGCCCTACAATGAGCAGTTCTTC. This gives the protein CASSGTGRPYNEQFF.

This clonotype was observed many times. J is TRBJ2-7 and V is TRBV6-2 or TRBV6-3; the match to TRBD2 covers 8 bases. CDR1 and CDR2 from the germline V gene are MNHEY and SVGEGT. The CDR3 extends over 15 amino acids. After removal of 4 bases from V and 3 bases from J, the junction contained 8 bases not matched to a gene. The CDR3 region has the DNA TGTGCCAGCAGTTCATATAGCGGGATCGGCTACGAGCAGTACTTC. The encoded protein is CASSSYSGIGYEQYF.

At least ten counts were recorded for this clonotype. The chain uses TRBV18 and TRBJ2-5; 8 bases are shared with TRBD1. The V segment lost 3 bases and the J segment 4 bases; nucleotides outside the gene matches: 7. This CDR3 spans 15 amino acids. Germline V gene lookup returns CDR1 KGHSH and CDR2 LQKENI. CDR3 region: CASSPITGGGETQYF. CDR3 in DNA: TGTGCCAGCTCACCGATTACAGGGGGAGGAGAGACCCAGTACTTC.

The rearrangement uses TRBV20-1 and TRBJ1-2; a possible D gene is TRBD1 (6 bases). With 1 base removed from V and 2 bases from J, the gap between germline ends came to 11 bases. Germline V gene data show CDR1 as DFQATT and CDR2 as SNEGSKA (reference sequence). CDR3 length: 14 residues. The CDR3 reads CSARGTGQNYGYTF. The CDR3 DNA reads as TGCAGTGCTAGAGGCACTGGACAGAACTATGGCTACACCTTC.

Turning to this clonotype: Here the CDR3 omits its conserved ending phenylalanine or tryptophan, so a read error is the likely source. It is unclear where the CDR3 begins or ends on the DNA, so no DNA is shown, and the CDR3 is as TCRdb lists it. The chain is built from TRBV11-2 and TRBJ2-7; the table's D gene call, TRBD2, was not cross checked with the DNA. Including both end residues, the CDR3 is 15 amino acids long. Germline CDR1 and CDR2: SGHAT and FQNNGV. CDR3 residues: CASSLVAGEIYEEYL.

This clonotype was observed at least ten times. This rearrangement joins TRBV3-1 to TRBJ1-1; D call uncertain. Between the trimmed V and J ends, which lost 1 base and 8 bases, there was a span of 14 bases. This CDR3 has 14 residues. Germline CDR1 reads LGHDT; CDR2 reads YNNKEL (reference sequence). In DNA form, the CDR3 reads TGTGCCAGCAGCCAAGTTGCTCGGGGAGCAGAAGCTTTCTTT. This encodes CASSQVARGAEAFF.

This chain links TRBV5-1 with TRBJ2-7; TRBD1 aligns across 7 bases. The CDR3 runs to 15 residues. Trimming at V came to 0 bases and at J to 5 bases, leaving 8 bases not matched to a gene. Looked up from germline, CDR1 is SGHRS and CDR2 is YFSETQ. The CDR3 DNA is TGCGCCAGCAGCTTGGGGGGGACAGTCTACCACGAGCAGTACTTC. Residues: CASSLGGTVYHEQYF. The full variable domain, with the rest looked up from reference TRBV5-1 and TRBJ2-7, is KAGVTQTPRYLIKTRGQQVTLSCSPISGHRSVSWYQQTPGQGLQFLFEYFSETQRNKGNFPGRFSGRQFSNSRSEMNVSTLELGDSALYLCASSLGGTVYHEQYFGPGTRLTVT.

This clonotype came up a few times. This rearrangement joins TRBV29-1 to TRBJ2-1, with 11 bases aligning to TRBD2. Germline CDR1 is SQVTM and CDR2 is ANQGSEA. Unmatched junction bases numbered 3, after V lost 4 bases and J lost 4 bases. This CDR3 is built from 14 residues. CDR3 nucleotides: TGCAGCGTTGTGGGGACTAGCGGATACAATGAGCAGTTCTTC. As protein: CSVVGTSGYNEQFF.

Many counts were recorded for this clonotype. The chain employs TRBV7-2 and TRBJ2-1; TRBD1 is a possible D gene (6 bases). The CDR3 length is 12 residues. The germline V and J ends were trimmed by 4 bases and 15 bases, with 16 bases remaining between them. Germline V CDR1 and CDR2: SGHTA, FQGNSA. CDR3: CASSSQGSKMFF. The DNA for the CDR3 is TGTGCCAGCAGCTCACAGGGTTCCAAGATGTTCTTC.

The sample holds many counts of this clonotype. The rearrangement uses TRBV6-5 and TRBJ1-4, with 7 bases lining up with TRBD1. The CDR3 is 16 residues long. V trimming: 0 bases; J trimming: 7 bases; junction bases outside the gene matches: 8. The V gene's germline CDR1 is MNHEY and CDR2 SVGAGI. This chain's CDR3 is CASSYSTGQPAEKLFF. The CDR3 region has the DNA TGTGCCAGCAGTTACTCGACGGGACAGCCTGCTGAAAAACTGTTTTTT.

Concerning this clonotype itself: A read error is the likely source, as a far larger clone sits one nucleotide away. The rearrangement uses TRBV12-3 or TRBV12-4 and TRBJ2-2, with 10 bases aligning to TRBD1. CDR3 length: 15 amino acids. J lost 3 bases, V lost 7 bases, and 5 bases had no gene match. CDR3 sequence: CASNLGTGDTGELFF. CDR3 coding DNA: TGTGCCAGCAACCTCGGGACAGGGGACACCGGGGAGCTGTTTTTT.

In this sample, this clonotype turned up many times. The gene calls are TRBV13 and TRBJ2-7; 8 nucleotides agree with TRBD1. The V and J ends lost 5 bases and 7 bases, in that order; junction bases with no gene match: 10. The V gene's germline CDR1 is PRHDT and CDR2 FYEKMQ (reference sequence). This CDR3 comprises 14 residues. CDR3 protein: CASSHRTGRQEQYF. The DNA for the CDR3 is TGTGCCAGCAGCCATCGGACAGGGCGACAAGAGCAGTACTTC.

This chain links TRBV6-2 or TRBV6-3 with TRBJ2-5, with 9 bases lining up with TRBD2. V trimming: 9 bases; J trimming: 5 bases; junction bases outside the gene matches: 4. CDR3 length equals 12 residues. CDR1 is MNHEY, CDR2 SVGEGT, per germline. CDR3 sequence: CASSGSSETQYF. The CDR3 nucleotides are TGTGCCAGTAGCGGGAGTAGTGAGACCCAGTACTTC.

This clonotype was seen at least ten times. CDR3 sequence: CASSLYRVGEQYF. DNA of the CDR3: TGTGCCAGCAGTTTATACAGGGTGGGGGAGCAGTACTTC. The V and J genes are TRBV28 and TRBJ2-7, with TRBD1 as a possible D gene (6 bases). V gave up 1 base and J gave up 7 bases, with 11 bases separating them. The CDR3 has 13 amino acids. Germline CDR1 MDHEN, CDR2 SYDVKM.